The 23 T cell receptor beta chains below were found in one sample sequenced in a study of post-analysis software for immune sequencing data. General study results and limits: Five TRBV segments were significantly more frequent in patients than in controls. TRBV5-6, TRBV5-1 and TRBV20-1 were among these segments.

These receptors have no known antigen. The library was made from cDNA and included unique molecular identifiers. MiXCR was run by TCRdb on the PCR reads, yielding one entry per CDR3 protein. Counted here are approximately 690,000 distinct CDR3 sequences, 55% to 60% occurring once; the ten biggest clones make up about 11%. Sequencing used blood. These TCRs come from a girl aged 2 to 9 with multiple sclerosis.

The rearrangement uses TRBV7-2 and TRBJ2-3, with a weak D call TRBD2 (6 bases). Germline V CDR1 and CDR2: SGHTA, FQGNSA. The CDR3 has 16 residues. Trimming pared 1 base from V and 0 bases from J, leaving 11 bases between. The CDR3 reads CASSLGAGTSTDTQYF. The CDR3, as DNA: TGTGCCAGCAGCTTAGGGGCGGGGACTAGCACAGATACGCAGTATTTT.

The chain joins TRBV4-1 to TRBJ1-1; 7 bases align to TRBD1. The germline V gene has CDR1 MGHRA and CDR2 YSYEKL. The CDR3 length is 17 residues. Losses at the gene ends were 2 bases for V and 0 bases for J; bases not matched to a gene: 9. Here the CDR3 DNA reads TGCGCCAGCAGCCAAAACGGAGGGGGCAGCCTGAACACTGAAGCTTTCTTT. It specifies CASSQNGGGSLNTEAFF.

The rearrangement uses TRBV12-5 and TRBJ2-7, with D possibly being TRBD1 or TRBD2 (5 bases each). This CDR3 is 12 amino acids long. The V end lost 4 bases, the J end lost 3 bases, and 7 bases lay between the germline ends. The germline V gene has CDR1 LGHNT and CDR2 FRNRAP. This chain's CDR3 is CASGSGHYEQYF. In nucleotides, the CDR3 is TGTGCTAGTGGTTCGGGGCACTACGAGCAGTACTTC.

The chain couples TRBV3-1 to TRBJ2-4, with TRBD1 identical over 9 bases. The J call could be wrong; TRBJ2-7 is a better fit for the DNA end. The CDR3 extends over 15 amino acids. The germline gives CDR1 LGHDT, CDR2 YNNKEL (reference sequence). The CDR3 region has the DNA TGTGCCAGCAGCCAAACAGGGGGCCTTTCCTACGAGCAGTACTTC. Translating it yields CASSQTGGLSYEQYF.

Points on this clonotype: At one of its ends the junction is not consistent with the germline gene, which may arise from a read error. The rearrangement joins TRBV7-6 to TRBJ2-3, with 9 nucleotides matching TRBD1. In germline, CDR1 is SGHVS, CDR2 FNYEAQ. CDR3 length equals 15 residues. CDR3 sequence reads: CASSSGQGTTGTQYF. In DNA form, the CDR3 reads TGTGCTAGCAGCTCAGGACAGGGGACGACAGGTACGCAGTATTTT.

The table lists this clonotype with a count of one. V gene TRBV21-1 combines with J gene TRBJ1-2; the table assigns TRBD1, which was not confirmed against the DNA. TRBV21-1 is assigned pseudogene status. CDR3 length: 14 amino acids. CDR3 amino acids: CASRTGTRNYGYTF. CDR3 in DNA: TGTGCCAGCAGAACAGGGACACGAAACTATGGCTACACCTTC.

The chain has TRBV29-1 and TRBJ2-2; D is uncertain. The germline V and J ends were trimmed by 4 bases and 7 bases, with 10 bases remaining between them. Germline values: CDR1 SQVTM, CDR2 ANQGSEA. CDR3 length: 12 residues. In DNA form, the CDR3 reads TGCAGCGTTGGGTATGGCAGCGGGGAGCTGTTTTTT. Translating gives CSVGYGSGELFF.

The chain joins TRBV15 to TRBJ2-1, with TRBD1 as a possible D gene (5 bases). The CDR3 spans 18 residues. Trimming cost V 0 bases and J 1 base, with 16 bases left between them. Looked up from germline, CDR1 is LNHNV and CDR2 is YYDKDF (reference sequence). CDR3 residues: CATSRDPRGIRSYNEQFF. The DNA of the CDR3 is TGTGCCACCAGCAGAGATCCTAGGGGCATAAGGTCCTACAATGAGCAGTTCTTC.

In this sample, this clonotype turned up a few times. The chain combines TRBV9 with TRBJ2-1, with TRBD2 matching 7 bases. This CDR3 is built from 15 residues. Losses at the gene ends were 4 bases for V and 5 bases for J; bases not matched to a gene: 9. Germline V gives CDR1 SGDLS, CDR2 YYNGEE. The CDR3, as DNA: TGTGCCAGCAGCCTCCGAGCGGGATTCAACAATGAGCAGTTCTTC. This translates into CASSLRAGFNNEQFF.

The chain employs TRBV6-5 and TRBJ2-7; 14 bases line up with TRBD2. Trimming at V came to 5 bases and at J to 4 bases, leaving 4 bases not matched to a gene. Germline assignment: CDR1 MNHEY and CDR2 SVGAGI. The CDR3 consists of 15 residues. The DNA of the CDR3 is TGTGCCAGCAGTCGGACTAGCGGGGGGAGATACGAGCAGTACTTC. This gives the protein CASSRTSGGRYEQYF.

This clonotype was seen only once. Here the CDR3 reads CASSQASRGGTEAFF. As DNA, the CDR3 is TGCGCCAGCAGCCAAGCAAGCAGGGGAGGGACTGAAGCTTTCTTT. The rearrangement links TRBV4-1 to TRBJ1-1, with a possible D match to TRBD1 (6 bases). Trimming left V 1 base short and J 5 bases short, with 14 bases between. CDR1 MGHRA and CDR2 YSYEKL come from the germline V gene. CDR3 length equals 15 residues.

The DNA for the CDR3 is TGCAGTGCTAGAGAGGGAGGGAGCTCCTACGAGCAGTACTTC. The encoded protein is CSAREGGSSYEQYF. The chain is built from TRBV20-1 and TRBJ2-7, with 7 bases aligning to TRBD2. Trimming removed 0 bases from V and 0 bases from J; junction bases left unmatched: 2. This CDR3 is 14 amino acids long. Germline V gives CDR1 DFQATT, CDR2 SNEGSKA (reference sequence).

The chain has TRBV7-2 and TRBJ2-3; D is uncertain. This CDR3 has 11 residues. The ends were cut back, 5 bases at V and 7 bases at J, with 7 bases in the middle. CDR1 is SGHTA and CDR2 is FQGNSA in the germline V gene. CDR3 sequence: CASSPENTQYF. For the CDR3, the DNA is TGTGCCAGCAGCCCGGAAAATACGCAGTATTTT.

V usage is TRBV20-1 and J usage is TRBJ1-2, with 8 nucleotides matching TRBD1. CDR1 and CDR2 from the germline V gene are DFQATT and SNEGSKA (reference sequence). The J segment lost 8 bases and the V segment lost 4 bases, leaving 9 bases of the junction unmatched. This CDR3 has 13 residues. CDR3 sequence: CSATPGQGRGYTF. The CDR3, as DNA: TGCAGTGCTACCCCCGGACAGGGAAGGGGCTACACCTTC.

This chain connects TRBV6-2 or TRBV6-3 to TRBJ2-1, with TRBD1 matching over 8 bases. After removal of 1 base from V and 7 bases from J, the junction contained 6 bases not matched to a gene. Germline CDR1 reads MNHEY; CDR2 reads SVGEGT. There are 15 residues in the CDR3. CDR3 in DNA: TGTGCCAGCAGTTACTACAGGGGGGATAGGAATGAGCAGTTCTTC. Its translation is CASSYYRGDRNEQFF.

This chain links TRBV7-9 with TRBJ2-1; 7 nucleotides line up with TRBD2. The CDR3 consists of 14 residues. The junction had 9 bases not matched to a gene; V was cut back by 5 bases and J by 8 bases. Germline loops: CDR1 SEHNR, CDR2 FQNEAQ (reference sequence). The CDR3 reads CASSEETSRDEQFF. The CDR3 nucleotides read TGTGCCAGCAGCGAAGAGACTAGCAGGGATGAGCAGTTCTTC. Looking up the rest from reference TRBV7-9 and TRBJ2-1 gives the full variable domain: DTGVSQNPRHKITKRGQNVTFRCDPISEHNRLYWYRQTLGQGPEFLTYFQNEAQLEKSRLLSDRFSAERPKGSFSTLEIQRTEQGDSAMYLCASSEETSRDEQFFGPGTRLTVL.

This clonotype has a handful of counts. The V call is TRBV6-2 or TRBV6-3, the J call TRBJ1-2; D possibly corresponds to TRBD1 (5 bases). The CDR3 length is 13 residues. The germline V and J ends were trimmed by 0 bases and 4 bases, with 6 bases remaining between them. In germline, CDR1 is MNHEY, CDR2 SVGEGT. The CDR3 sequence is CASSYSGGYGYTF. DNA of the CDR3: TGTGCCAGCAGTTACTCCGGGGGCTATGGCTACACCTTC.

The CDR3 region is CASSQEEGLIAGREGFHGYTF. In DNA, the CDR3 is TGCGCCAGCAGCCAAGAGGAGGGACTAATCGCGGGACGCGAAGGGTTCCATGGCTACACCTTC. The chain has TRBV4-3 and TRBJ1-2; maybe TRBD1 (5 bases). Germline V CDR1 and CDR2: LGHNA, YSLEER. The CDR3 loop spans 21 amino acids. V lost 0 bases and J 6 bases, leaving 32 bases between the germline ends.

This clonotype appeared a few times. The chain carries TRBV6-5 and TRBJ1-1, with a weak D call TRBD1 (5 bases). CDR3 length equals 13 residues. Germline loops: CDR1 MNHEY, CDR2 SVGAGI. The V and J ends lost 5 bases and 6 bases respectively, with 13 bases between them. CDR3 sequence (DNA): TGTGCCAGCAGTAACGGGGGAAGGGCTGAAGCTTTCTTT. Protein sequence: CASSNGGRAEAFF.

This clonotype is medium-sized (0.01 to 0.1%) by share. V usage is TRBV14 and J usage is TRBJ2-7; D might be TRBD1 or TRBD2, each matching 5 bases. V was clipped by 0 bases and J by 6 bases, with 9 bases between them. CDR1 and CDR2 from the germline V gene are SGHDN and FVKESK. The CDR3 length is 13 residues. The CDR3 loop reads CASSQDRDGEQYF. As DNA, the CDR3 is TGTGCCAGCAGCCAAGATCGGGACGGCGAGCAGTACTTC.

J is TRBJ2-1 and V is TRBV25-1; 11 bases are a match to TRBD1. CDR1 is MGHDK, CDR2 SYGVNS, per germline. The CDR3 covers 14 residues. J lost 9 bases, V lost 5 bases, and 6 bases had no gene match. CDR3 loop: CASSRTGGWSEQFF. CDR3 nucleotide sequence: TGTGCCAGCAGTCGGACAGGGGGCTGGAGTGAGCAGTTCTTC. Full variable domain (rest looked up from reference TRBV25-1 and TRBJ2-1): EADIYQTPRYLVIGTGKKITLECSQTMGHDKMYWYQQDPGMELHLIHYSYGVNSTEKGDLSSESTVSRIRTEHFPLTLESARPSHTSQYLCASSRTGGWSEQFFGPGTRLTVL.

This clonotype was detected a few times. This chain links TRBV11-2 with TRBJ2-1, with D maybe TRBD2 (6 bases). CDR1 is SGHAT and CDR2 is FQNNGV in the germline V gene. This CDR3 has 15 amino acids. The ends were cut back, 4 bases at V and 3 bases at J, with 13 bases in the middle. Here the CDR3 reads CASSWGDGIYNEQFF. CDR3 nucleotide sequence: TGTGCCAGCAGCTGGGGGGACGGGATCTACAATGAGCAGTTCTTC.

The chain couples TRBV6-5 to TRBJ2-5, with D perhaps TRBD2 (6 bases). Germline lookup yields CDR1 MNHEY and CDR2 SVGAGI. V lost 0 bases, J lost 4 bases, and 15 bases lay in between. This CDR3 region has 16 residues. The CDR3 DNA reads as TGTGCCAGCAGTTACTCGACCGGGGGAGGTGTAGAGACCCAGTACTTC. Translated: CASSYSTGGGVETQYF.